This record covers a single TCR beta chain. Its specificity is unknown. These data belong to a study of cytomegalovirus exposure and HLA in healthy donors. Overall study context: As released early, the data held 65 million to 90 million unique TCRs from HLA-typed donors. Findings and caveats of the study: Judged likely to be a sequencing artifact was a cluster of highly shared sequence variants. Earlier findings revealed that most TCR beta V segments proved productive either about 87% or about 30% of the time.

V lost 2 bases and J lost 6, with 10 bases in between. Per the germline V gene, CDR1 is SNHLY and CDR2 is FYNNEI. The CDR3 length is 13 residues. Amplification used 60 Vbeta primers and 13 Jbeta primers. Measured with immunoSEQ multiplex PCR; TCRdb has only the in-frame clones, and not every one. This table has roughly 200,000 clones, around 86% appearing once. The clonotype originates from a man aged 50 to 60 in good health and CMV-seronegative. The chain is built from TRBV2 and TRBJ1-2; D is ambiguous. The specimen sequenced was PBMCs. The CDR3 is CASSELKADGYTF. CDR3 nucleotides: TGTGCCAGCAGTGAATTAAAAGCCGATGGCTACACCTTC.